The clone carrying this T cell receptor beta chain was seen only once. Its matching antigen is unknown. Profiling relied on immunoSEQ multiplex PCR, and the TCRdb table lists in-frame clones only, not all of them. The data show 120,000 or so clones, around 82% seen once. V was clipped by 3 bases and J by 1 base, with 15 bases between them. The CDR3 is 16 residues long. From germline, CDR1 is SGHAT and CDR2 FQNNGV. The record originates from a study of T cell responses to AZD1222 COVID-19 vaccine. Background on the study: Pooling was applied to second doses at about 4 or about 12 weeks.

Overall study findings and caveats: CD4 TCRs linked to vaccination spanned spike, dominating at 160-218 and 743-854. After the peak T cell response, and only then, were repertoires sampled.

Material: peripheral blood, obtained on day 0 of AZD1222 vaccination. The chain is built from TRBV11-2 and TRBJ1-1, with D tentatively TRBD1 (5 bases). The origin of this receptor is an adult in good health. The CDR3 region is CASSLEFGRANTEAFF. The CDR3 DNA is TGTGCCAGCAGCTTGGAGTTCGGCAGGGCGAACACTGAAGCTTTCTTT.